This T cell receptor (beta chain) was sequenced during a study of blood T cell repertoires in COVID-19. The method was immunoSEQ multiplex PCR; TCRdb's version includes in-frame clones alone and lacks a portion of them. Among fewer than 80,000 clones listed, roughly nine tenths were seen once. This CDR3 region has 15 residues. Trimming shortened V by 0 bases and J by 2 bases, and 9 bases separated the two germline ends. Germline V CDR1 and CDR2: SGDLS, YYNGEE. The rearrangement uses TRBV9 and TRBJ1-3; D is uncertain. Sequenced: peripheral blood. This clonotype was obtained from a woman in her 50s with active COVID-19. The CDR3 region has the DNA TGTGCCAGCAGCGTAGGGGCAGTCCCTGGAAACACCATATATTTT. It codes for CASSVGAVPGNTIYF.